This entry describes one T cell receptor beta chain. The sample belongs to a study of OX40 agonist ivuxolimab in advanced cancers. Looking at the study overall: Eligibility admitted prior anti-PD-1, anti-PD-L1 or anti-CTLA-4 therapy; 30% to 40% had some. Partial responses, seen in three patients, involved one hepatocellular carcinoma and two cutaneous melanomas.

Per germline, CDR1 MNHEY and CDR2 SMNVEV (reference sequence). The CDR3 contains 18 residues. The ends lost 4 bases at V and 5 bases at J; junction bases unmatched: 17. Clones were read by immunoSEQ multiplex PCR, and TCRdb kept only the in-frame ones, dropping some. The profile shows 35,000 to 40,000 clones, 85% to 90% of them singletons. This clonotype originated in an adult with an advanced solid tumor such as melanoma, head and neck, liver or kidney cancer. The chain is built from TRBV27 and TRBJ2-7, with 10 positions matching TRBD1. This sample comprised CD4+ or CD8+ T cells sorted from blood, obtained in a trial of the OX40 agonist ivuxolimab. CDR3 coding DNA: TGTGCCAGCAGTTCGGGACAGGGGACTCTTAGAAGGTTGAACGAGCAGTACTTC. Translation: CASSSGQGTLRRLNEQYF.